This T cell receptor (beta chain) appears in the sequencing data of a study of graft-versus-host responses after intestinal transplantation. Study background: Multivisceral, liver-intestinal, or isolated intestinal transplants were given to recipients. General study findings and limits: Researchers found GvH clones in recipient marrow, and some showed up first in ileum or blood. Early post-transplant declines in HvG were associated with peak levels of circulating GvH clones.

Comments on this clone: The antigen is unknown.

TCRdb's copy holds only in-frame clones and misses some; the assay was immunoSEQ multiplex PCR. Seen here are 9,500 to 11,000 clones, approximately 92% observed once, and the top ten hold about 3.7%. The germline V gene has CDR1 SGHRS and CDR2 YFSETQ. This CDR3 has 16 amino acids. Deletions cut 0 bases from V and 2 bases from J, with 12 bases between. The specimen was PBMCs, collected about 45 days after intestinal transplantation. The clonotype was recovered from a human patient who received an intestinal transplant, so some T cells may come from the graft donor. The chain has TRBV5-1 and TRBJ2-1; D ambiguous. CDR3 sequence: CASSLEPTTTYNEQFF. CDR3 nucleotides: TGCGCCAGCAGCTTGGAGCCCACGACCACCTACAATGAGCAGTTCTTC.